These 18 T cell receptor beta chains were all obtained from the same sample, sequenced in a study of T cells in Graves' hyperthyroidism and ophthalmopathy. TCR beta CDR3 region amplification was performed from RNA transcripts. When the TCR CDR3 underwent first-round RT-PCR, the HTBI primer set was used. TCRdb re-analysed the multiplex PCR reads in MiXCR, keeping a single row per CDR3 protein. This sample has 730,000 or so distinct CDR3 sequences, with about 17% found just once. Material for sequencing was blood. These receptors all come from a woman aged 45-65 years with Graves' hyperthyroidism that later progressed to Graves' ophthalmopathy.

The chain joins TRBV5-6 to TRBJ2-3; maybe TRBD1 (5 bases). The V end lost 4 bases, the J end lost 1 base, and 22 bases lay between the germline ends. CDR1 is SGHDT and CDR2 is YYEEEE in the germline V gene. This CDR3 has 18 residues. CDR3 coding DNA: TGTGCCAGCAGCGGGGCCCAGTACGACCTCTTGGGCACAGATACGCAGTATTTT. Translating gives CASSGAQYDLLGTDTQYF.

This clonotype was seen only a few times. The CDR3 loop is CASQDYGYTF. The DNA of the CDR3 is TGTGCCAGCCAAGACTATGGCTACACCTTC. V gene TRBV2 combines with J gene TRBJ1-2; the D is unclear. The CDR3 length is 10 residues. Trimming took off 8 bases at V and 3 bases at J, with 4 bases between the two ends. Germline CDR1 SNHLY, CDR2 FYNNEI.

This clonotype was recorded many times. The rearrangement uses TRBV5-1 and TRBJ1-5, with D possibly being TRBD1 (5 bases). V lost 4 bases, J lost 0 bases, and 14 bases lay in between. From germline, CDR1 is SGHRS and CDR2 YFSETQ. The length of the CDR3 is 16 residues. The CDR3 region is CASSEGPRDSNQPQHF. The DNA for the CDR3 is TGCGCCAGCAGCGAGGGACCGAGAGATAGCAATCAGCCCCAGCATTTT.

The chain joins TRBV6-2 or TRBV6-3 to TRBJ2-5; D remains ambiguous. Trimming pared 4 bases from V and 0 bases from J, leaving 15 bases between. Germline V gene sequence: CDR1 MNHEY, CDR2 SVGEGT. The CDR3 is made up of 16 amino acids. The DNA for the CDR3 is TGTGCCAGCAGTTCCCCGCCCCTAACGGACCAAGAGACCCAGTACTTC. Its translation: CASSSPPLTDQETQYF.

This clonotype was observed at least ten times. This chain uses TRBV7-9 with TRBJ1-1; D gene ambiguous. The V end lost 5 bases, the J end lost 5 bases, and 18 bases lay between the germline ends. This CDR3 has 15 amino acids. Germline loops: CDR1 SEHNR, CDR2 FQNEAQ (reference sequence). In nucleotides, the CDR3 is TGTGCCAGCAGCCCTGGACGGGTGGATTGGACTGAAGCTTTCTTT. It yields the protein CASSPGRVDWTEAFF.

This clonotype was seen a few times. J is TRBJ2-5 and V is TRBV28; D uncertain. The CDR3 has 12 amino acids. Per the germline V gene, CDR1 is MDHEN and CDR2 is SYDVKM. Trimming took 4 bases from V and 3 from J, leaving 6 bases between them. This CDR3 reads CASSSTEETQYF. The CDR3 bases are TGTGCCAGCAGTTCCACGGAAGAGACCCAGTACTTC.

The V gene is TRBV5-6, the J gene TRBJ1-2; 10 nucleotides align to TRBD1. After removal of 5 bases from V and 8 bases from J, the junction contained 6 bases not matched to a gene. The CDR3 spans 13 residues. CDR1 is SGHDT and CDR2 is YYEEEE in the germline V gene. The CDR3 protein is CASRDGTGVGYTF. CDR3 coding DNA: TGTGCCAGCAGAGACGGGACAGGGGTCGGCTACACCTTC.

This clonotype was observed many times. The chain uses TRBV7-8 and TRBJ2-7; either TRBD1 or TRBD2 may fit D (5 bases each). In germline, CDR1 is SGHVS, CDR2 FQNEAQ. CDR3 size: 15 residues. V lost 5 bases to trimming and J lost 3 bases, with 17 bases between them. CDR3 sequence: CASSVQTGPFYEQYF. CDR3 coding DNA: TGTGCCAGCAGCGTACAAACGGGACCTTTCTACGAGCAGTACTTC. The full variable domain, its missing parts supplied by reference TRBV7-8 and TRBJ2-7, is GAGVSQSPRYKVAKRGQDVALRCDPISGHVSLFWYQQALGQGPEFLTYFQNEAQLDKSGLPSDRFFAERPEGSVSTLKIQRTQQEDSAVYLCASSVQTGPFYEQYFGPGTRLTVT.

CDR3 in DNA: TGTGCCAGCAGTAAAGGGGGCTTGGACACTGAAGCTTTCTTT. It is translated as CASSKGGLDTEAFF. The chain is built from TRBV12-3 or TRBV12-4 and TRBJ1-1; 7 positions agree with TRBD1. The CDR3 runs to 14 residues. V shed 5 bases, J shed 3 bases, and the junction held 6 bases outside the gene matches.

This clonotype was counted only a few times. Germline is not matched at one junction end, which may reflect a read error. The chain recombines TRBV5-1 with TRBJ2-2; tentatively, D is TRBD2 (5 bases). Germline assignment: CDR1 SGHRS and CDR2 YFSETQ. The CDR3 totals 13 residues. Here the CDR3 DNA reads TGCGCCAGCAACTTGGCCGGGATTGGGGAGCTGTTTTTT. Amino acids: CASNLAGIGELFF.

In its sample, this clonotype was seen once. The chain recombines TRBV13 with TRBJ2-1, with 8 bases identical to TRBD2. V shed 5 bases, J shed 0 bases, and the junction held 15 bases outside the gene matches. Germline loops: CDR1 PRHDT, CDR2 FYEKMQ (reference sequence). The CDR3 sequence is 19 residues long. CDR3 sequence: CASSPPKSSGESSYNEQFF. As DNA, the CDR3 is TGTGCCAGCAGCCCACCGAAGAGTAGCGGGGAAAGCTCCTACAATGAGCAGTTCTTC.

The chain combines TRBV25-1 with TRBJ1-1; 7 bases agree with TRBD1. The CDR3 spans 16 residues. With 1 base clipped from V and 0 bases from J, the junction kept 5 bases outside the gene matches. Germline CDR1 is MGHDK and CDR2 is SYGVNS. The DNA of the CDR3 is TGTGCCAGCAGTGAATCCCCGGGACAGATGAACACTGAAGCTTTCTTT. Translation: CASSESPGQMNTEAFF.

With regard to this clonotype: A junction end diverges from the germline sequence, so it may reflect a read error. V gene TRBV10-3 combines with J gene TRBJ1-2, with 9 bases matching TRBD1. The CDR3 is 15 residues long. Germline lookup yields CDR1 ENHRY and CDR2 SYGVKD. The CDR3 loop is CAVSENPGQGYGYTF. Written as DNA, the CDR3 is TGTGCCGTCAGTGAAAACCCGGGACAGGGATATGGCTACACCTTC.

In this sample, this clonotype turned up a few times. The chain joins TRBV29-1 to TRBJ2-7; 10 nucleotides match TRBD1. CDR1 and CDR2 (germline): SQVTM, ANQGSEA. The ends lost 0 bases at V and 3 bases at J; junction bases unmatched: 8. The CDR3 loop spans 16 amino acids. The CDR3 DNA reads TGCAGCGTTGAAGATTGGGGACGGACAGGGGGCTACGAGCAGTACTTC. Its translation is CSVEDWGRTGGYEQYF.

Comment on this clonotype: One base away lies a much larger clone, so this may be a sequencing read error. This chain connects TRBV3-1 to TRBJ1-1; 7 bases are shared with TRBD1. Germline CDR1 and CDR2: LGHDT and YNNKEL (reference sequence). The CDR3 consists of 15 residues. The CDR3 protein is CASSQDRGGGTEALF. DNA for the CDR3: TGTGCCAGCAGCCAAGATCGAGGGGGCGGAACTGAAGCTCTCTTT.

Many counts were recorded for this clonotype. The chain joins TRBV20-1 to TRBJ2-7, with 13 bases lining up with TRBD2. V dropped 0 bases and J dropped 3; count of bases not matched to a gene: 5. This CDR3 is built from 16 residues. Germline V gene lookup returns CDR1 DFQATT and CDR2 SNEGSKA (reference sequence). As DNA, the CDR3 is TGCAGTGCTAGAGATGACGGGACTAGCGGGGTCTACGAGCAGTACTTC. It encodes CSARDDGTSGVYEQYF.

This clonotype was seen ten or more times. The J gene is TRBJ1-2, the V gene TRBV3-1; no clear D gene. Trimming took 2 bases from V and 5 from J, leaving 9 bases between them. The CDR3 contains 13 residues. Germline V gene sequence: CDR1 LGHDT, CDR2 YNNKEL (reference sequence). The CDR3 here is CASSQPGGYGYTF. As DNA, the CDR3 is TGTGCCAGCAGCCAACCGGGAGGATATGGCTACACCTTC.

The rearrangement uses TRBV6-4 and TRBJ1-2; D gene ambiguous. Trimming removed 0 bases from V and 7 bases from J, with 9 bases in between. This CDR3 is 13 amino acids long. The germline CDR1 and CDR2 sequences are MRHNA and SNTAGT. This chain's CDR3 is CASSDSYGFGYTF. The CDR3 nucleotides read TGTGCCAGCAGTGACTCGTACGGGTTTGGCTACACCTTC.